The 12 T cell receptor beta chains in this list originate from one sample, sequenced in a study of blood T cell repertoires in COVID-19. Clones were read by immunoSEQ multiplex PCR, and TCRdb kept only the in-frame ones, dropping some. The sample has 60,000 or so clones; 78% are singletons. The sample consisted of peripheral blood. All receptors derive from a human donor in a cohort sampled during active COVID-19.

The chain couples TRBV7-3 to TRBJ2-2, with TRBD1 matching 7 bases. The length of the CDR3 is 15 residues. Trimming cost V 4 bases and J 4 bases; bases outside gene matches: 6. CDR1 SGHTA and CDR2 FQGTGA come from the germline V gene. The CDR3 spells CASSSTGASTGELFF. CDR3 bases: TGTGCCAGCAGCTCCACAGGGGCCTCCACCGGGGAGCTGTTTTTT.

The rearrangement links TRBV4-1 to TRBJ2-7; D is unresolved. V was clipped by 1 base and J by 3 bases, with 13 bases between them. Germline lookup yields CDR1 MGHRA and CDR2 YSYEKL. CDR3 length equals 15 residues. CDR3 in amino acids: CASSQGASYLYEQYF. The CDR3 coding sequence is TGCGCCAGCAGCCAAGGGGCGAGTTACCTCTACGAGCAGTACTTC.

The rearrangement links TRBV7-6 to TRBJ1-1; 7 nucleotides agree with TRBD1. The V and J ends lost 3 bases and 1 base, in that order; junction bases with no gene match: 8. The CDR3 has 16 amino acids. In germline, CDR1 is SGHVS, CDR2 FNYEAQ. CDR3 residues: CASSFSPTGKNTEAFF. CDR3 in DNA: TGTGCCAGCAGCTTCTCGCCGACAGGGAAGAACACTGAAGCTTTCTTT.

The chain recombines TRBV12-3 or TRBV12-4 with TRBJ1-2, with unresolved D. Trimming removed 4 bases from V and 8 bases from J, with 11 bases in between. CDR3 length equals 12 residues. CDR3 sequence reads: CASSSVGRGYTF. The CDR3 nucleotides are TGTGCCAGCAGTTCGGTGGGGAGGGGCTACACCTTC.

The V and J genes are TRBV4-1 and TRBJ1-2; tentative D call: TRBD1 (5 bases). The germline V gene encodes CDR1 MGHRA and CDR2 YSYEKL. CDR3 length: 13 amino acids. The ends were cut back, 2 bases at V and 9 bases at J, with 13 bases in the middle. The DNA for the CDR3 is TGCGCCAGCAGCCAAACCGTTATGGACAGCTACACCTTC. It encodes CASSQTVMDSYTF.

The chain joins TRBV18 to TRBJ2-6, with unresolved D. Deletions cut 6 bases from V and 3 bases from J, with 6 bases between. CDR1 is KGHSH, CDR2 LQKENI, per germline. The length of the CDR3 is 13 residues. CDR3 amino acids: CASSPGGANVLTF. CDR3 sequence (DNA): TGTGCCAGCTCCCCGGGTGGGGCCAACGTCCTGACTTTC.

The rearrangement joins TRBV5-1 to TRBJ2-3; the D gene is possibly TRBD1 (5 bases). Germline CDR1 SGHRS, CDR2 YFSETQ. The V end was cut by 0 bases, the J end by 4 bases, with 12 bases between. The CDR3 covers 15 residues. The CDR3 spells CASSLAGQGADTQYF. The CDR3 DNA sequence: TGCGCCAGCAGCTTGGCCGGGCAGGGTGCAGATACGCAGTATTTT.

The chain couples TRBV6-1 to TRBJ1-2; tentatively, D is TRBD1 (5 bases). V lost 1 base and J 7 bases, leaving 13 bases between the germline ends. This CDR3 spans 14 amino acids. Germline V gene sequence: CDR1 MNHNS, CDR2 SASEGT. CDR3 nucleotides: TGTGCCAGCAGTGAAGGGGGGAGGGCGGCTGGCTACACCTTC. Translation gives CASSEGGRAAGYTF.

This clone was recorded once. This chain uses TRBV3-1 (or the pseudogene TRBV3-2) with TRBJ1-2, with D perhaps TRBD1 (6 bases). Deletions cut 2 bases from V and 3 bases from J, with 7 bases between. The CDR3 loop spans 13 amino acids. Looked up from germline, CDR1 is LGHDT and CDR2 is YNNKEL (reference sequence). The CDR3 here is CASSQNRDYGYTF. The CDR3 DNA sequence: TGTGCCAGCAGCCAAAACAGGGACTATGGCTACACCTTC.

The chain employs TRBV28 and TRBJ1-2; 10 positions agree with TRBD1. This CDR3 contains 16 residues. Germline CDR1 is MDHEN and CDR2 is SYDVKM. The J segment lost 7 bases and the V segment lost 6 bases, leaving 14 bases of the junction unmatched. CDR3 sequence: CASRSPGQGRKGGYTF. Here the CDR3 DNA reads TGTGCCAGCAGATCACCGGGACAGGGGAGAAAGGGTGGCTACACCTTC.

The chain has TRBV10-3 and TRBJ2-2; 15 bases agree with TRBD2. The trim removed 6 bases at V and 5 bases at J, leaving 13 bases unmatched. The CDR3 has 19 residues. Per the germline V gene, CDR1 is ENHRY and CDR2 is SYGVKD. Written as DNA, the CDR3 is TGTGCCATCAGACCTACCCTGGGACTAGCGGGAGGTAAAACCGGGGAGCTGTTTTTT. This gives the protein CAIRPTLGLAGGKTGELFF.

The rearrangement joins TRBV11-2 to TRBJ2-1, with D possibly being TRBD1 (6 bases). This CDR3 has 17 residues. CDR1 is SGHAT and CDR2 is FQNNGV in the germline V gene. Between the trimmed V and J ends, which lost 2 bases and 3 bases, there was a span of 17 bases. The CDR3 protein is CASSLKPGTPRYNEQFF. CDR3 sequence (DNA): TGTGCCAGCAGCTTAAAACCCGGGACACCCCGCTACAATGAGCAGTTCTTC. Full variable domain (outside the CDR3, taken from reference TRBV11-2 and TRBJ2-1): EAGVAQSPRYKIIEKRQSVAFWCNPISGHATLYWYQQILGQGPKLLIQFQNNGVVDDSQLPKDRFSAERLKGVDSTLKIQPAKLEDSAVYLCASSLKPGTPRYNEQFFGPGTRLTVL.